The sequence of this TCR beta chain was determined in a study of response to subunit inactivated influenza vaccine. The V gene's germline CDR1 is LGHNA and CDR2 YSLEER. The CDR3 runs 14 residues. The V gene lost 1 base and the J gene lost 2 bases, with 6 bases spanning the gap. Study findings and constraints: Few new T cells, the authors suggested, are recruited by each seasonal influenza vaccination.

Each CDR3 protein is one row after TCRdb ran MiXCR on the RT-PCR reads. The sample yields about 780,000 distinct CDR3 sequences, approximately 17% seen once. In its sample, this clonotype was seen a few times. Its target is not known. The source was PBMCs from blood, collected approximately 5 days after vaccination. The chain has TRBV4-3 and TRBJ1-5; unclear D gene. The clonotype originates from a man aged 50 to 60 who received an inactivated influenza vaccine. The CDR3 here is CASSQGIGNQPQHF. The CDR3 DNA sequence: TGCGCCAGCAGCCAAGGGATCGGCAATCAGCCCCAGCATTTT.